Listed below are T cell receptor beta chains from one sample, sequenced in a study of cytomegalovirus exposure and HLA in healthy donors. Profiling relied on immunoSEQ multiplex PCR, and the TCRdb table lists in-frame clones only, not all of them. The data show 70,000 or so clones, around 93% seen once. Source material: PBMCs. These receptors were taken from a young man in good health and CMV-seronegative. Each CDR3 is given with its conserved first and last residue. A D gene is named only where the DNA matches it firmly. Size is omitted from some rows. Given values are once, few, many or a class for expanded clones.

J gene,D gene,V gene,clone size,CDR3 protein,CDR3 DNA
TRBJ2-4,-,TRBV28,-,CASSSIQLAKNIQYF,TGTGCCAGCAGTTCAATACAGTTAGCCAAAAACATTCAGTACTTC
TRBJ2-1,TRBD2,TRBV6-5,-,CASRGGRLAVQQFF,TGTGCCAGCAGGGGCGGAAGACTAGCGGTACAGCAGTTCTTC
TRBJ2-7,TRBD1,TRBV14,once,CASSQRRWDRGREQYF,TGTGCCAGCAGCCAACGAAGATGGGACAGGGGGCGAGAGCAGTACTTC
TRBJ2-1,TRBD2,TRBV2,-,CASSPSGRTSYNEQFF,TGTGCCAGCAGTCCTAGCGGGAGGACGTCCTACAATGAGCAGTTCTTC
TRBJ2-7,TRBD1,TRBV27,-,CASRTAGQGSYEQYF,TGTGCCAGCAGAACAGCCGGACAGGGCTCCTACGAGCAGTACTTC
TRBJ2-2,TRBD2,TRBV5-1,-,CASSKTSGSLTGELFF,TGCGCCAGCAGCAAAACTAGCGGGAGTCTGACCGGGGAGCTGTTTTTT
TRBJ2-3,TRBD1,TRBV7-2,-,CASRDRADTQYF,TGTGCCAGCAGGGACAGGGCAGATACGCAGTATTTT
TRBJ2-2,TRBD2,TRBV7-9,-,CASSPFRGVASGNGELFF,TGTGCCAGCAGCCCCTTCCGTGGGGTCGCTAGCGGGAACGGGGAGCTGTTTTTT
TRBJ1-2,-,TRBV6-6,-,CASSFPGSTPYGYTF,TGTGCCAGCAGTTTCCCGGGATCCACACCCTATGGCTACACCTTC
TRBJ2-3,-,TRBV12-5,-,CASGRTRDRLIPSTDTQYF,TGTGCTAGTGGTAGAACACGCGACAGGCTGATTCCTAGCACAGATACGCAGTATTTT
TRBJ2-2,TRBD2,TRBV7-3,once,CASSLSSGGSGELFF,TGTGCCAGCAGCTTAAGTTCGGGGGGATCCGGGGAGCTGTTTTTT
TRBJ2-1,TRBD2,TRBV29-1,-,CSVVAAGAVSYNEQFF,TGCAGCGTTGTGGCAGCGGGGGCCGTTTCCTACAATGAGCAGTTCTTC
TRBJ2-1,-,TRBV28,-,CASRRGGAGNEQFF,TGTGCCAGCAGACGGGGTGGCGCCGGCAATGAGCAGTTCTTC
TRBJ2-2,-,TRBV9,-,CASSSGWAVNTGELFF,TGTGCCAGCAGCTCAGGGTGGGCCGTGAACACCGGGGAGCTGTTTTTT
TRBJ2-7,-,TRBV9,once,CASSVDREDEQYF,TGTGCCAGCAGCGTAGACAGGGAAGACGAGCAGTACTTC
TRBJ2-7,TRBD2,TRBV27,-,CASSSKRLAGTAYEQYF,TGTGCCAGCAGTTCGAAAAGACTAGCGGGAACGGCCTACGAGCAGTACTTC
TRBJ2-7,-,TRBV7-3,-,CASTPGLTWREQYF,TGTGCCAGCACCCCGGGACTTACGTGGCGCGAGCAGTACTTC
TRBJ1-5,TRBD1,TRBV6-6,once,CASSRQGAMGQPQHF,TGTGCCAGCAGTCGACAGGGGGCAATGGGTCAGCCCCAGCATTTT
TRBJ2-7,TRBD2,TRBV5-4,few,CASSWGTSVYEQYF,TGTGCCAGCAGCTGGGGGACTAGCGTTTACGAGCAGTACTTC
TRBJ1-1,-,TRBV30,-,CAWSVAGYTEAFF,TGTGCCTGGAGTGTAGCCGGGTACACTGAAGCTTTCTTT
TRBJ1-2,-,TRBV18,-,CASSPTEGGYGYTF,TGTGCCAGCTCACCCACAGAAGGGGGTTATGGCTACACCTTC
TRBJ2-7,-,TRBV19,-,CASSIAKKREQYF,TGTGCCAGTAGTATAGCTAAGAAGCGCGAGCAGTACTTC
TRBJ1-1,-,TRBV4-3,-,CASSPRQRWAEAFF,TGCGCCAGCAGCCCAAGACAAAGGTGGGCTGAAGCTTTCTTT
TRBJ1-1,TRBD1,TRBV10-3,-,CAIRGDSGRPEAFF,TGTGCCATCAGGGGGGACAGTGGCCGACCTGAAGCTTTCTTT
TRBJ1-2,-,TRBV5-4,-,CASSLIQGTNYGYTF,TGTGCCAGCAGCTTGATACAGGGTACTAACTATGGCTACACCTTC
TRBJ1-1,TRBD1,TRBV6-6,-,CASINIPGTGGKAFF,TGTGCCAGCATTAACATACCCGGGACAGGGGGTAAAGCTTTCTTT